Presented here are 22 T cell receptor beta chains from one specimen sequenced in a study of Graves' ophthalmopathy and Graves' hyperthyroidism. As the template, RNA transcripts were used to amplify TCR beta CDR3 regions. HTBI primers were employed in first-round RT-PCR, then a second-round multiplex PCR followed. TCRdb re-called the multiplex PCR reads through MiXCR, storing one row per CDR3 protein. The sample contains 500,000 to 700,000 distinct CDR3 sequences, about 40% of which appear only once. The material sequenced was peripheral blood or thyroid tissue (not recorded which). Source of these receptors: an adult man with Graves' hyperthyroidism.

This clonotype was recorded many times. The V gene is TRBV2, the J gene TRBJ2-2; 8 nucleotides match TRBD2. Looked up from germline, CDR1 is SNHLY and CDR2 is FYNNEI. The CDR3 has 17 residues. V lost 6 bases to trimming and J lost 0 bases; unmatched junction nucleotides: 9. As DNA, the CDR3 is TGTGCCAGCAGGACCTCTAGCGGGCGCGCGAACACCGGGGAGCTGTTTTTT. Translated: CASRTSSGRANTGELFF.

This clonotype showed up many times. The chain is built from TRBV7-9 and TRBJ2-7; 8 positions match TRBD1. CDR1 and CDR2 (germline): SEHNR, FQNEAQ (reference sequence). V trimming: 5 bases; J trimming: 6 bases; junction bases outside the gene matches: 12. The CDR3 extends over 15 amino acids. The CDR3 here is CASSPGQGAKSEQYF. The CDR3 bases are TGTGCCAGCAGCCCGGGGCAGGGGGCGAAATCCGAGCAGTACTTC.

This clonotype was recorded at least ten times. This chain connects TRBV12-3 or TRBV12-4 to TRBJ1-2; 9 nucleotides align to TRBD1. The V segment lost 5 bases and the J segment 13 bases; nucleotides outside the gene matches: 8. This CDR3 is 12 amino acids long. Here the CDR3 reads CASSQGTGNCTF. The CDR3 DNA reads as TGTGCCAGCAGTCAAGGGACAGGGAATTGCACCTTC.

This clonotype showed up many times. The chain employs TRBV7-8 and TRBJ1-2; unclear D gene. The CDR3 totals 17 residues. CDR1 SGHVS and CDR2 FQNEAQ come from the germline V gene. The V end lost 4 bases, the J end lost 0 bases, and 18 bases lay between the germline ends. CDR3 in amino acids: CASSSELSNPTNYGYTF. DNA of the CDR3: TGTGCCAGCAGCTCCGAACTCAGTAATCCTACTAACTATGGCTACACCTTC.

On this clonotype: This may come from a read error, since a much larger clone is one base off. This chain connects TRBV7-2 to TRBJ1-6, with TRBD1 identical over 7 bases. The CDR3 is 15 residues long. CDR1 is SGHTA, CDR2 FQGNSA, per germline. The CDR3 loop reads CASSPGQPLIRPPHF. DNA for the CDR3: TGTGCCAGCAGCCCGGGACAGCCACTTATAAGGCCCCCCCACTTT.

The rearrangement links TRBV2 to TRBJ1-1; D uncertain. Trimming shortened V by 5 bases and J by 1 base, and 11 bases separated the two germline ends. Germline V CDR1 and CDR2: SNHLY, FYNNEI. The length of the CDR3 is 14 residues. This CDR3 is CASSPALRNTEAFF. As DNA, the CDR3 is TGTGCCAGCAGTCCCGCTTTGAGGAACACTGAAGCTTTCTTT.

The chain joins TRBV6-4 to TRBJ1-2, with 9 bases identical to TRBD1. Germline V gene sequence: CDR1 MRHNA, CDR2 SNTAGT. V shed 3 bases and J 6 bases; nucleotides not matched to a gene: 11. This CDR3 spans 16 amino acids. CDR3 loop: CASSEYRGRIADGYTF. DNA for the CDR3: TGTGCCAGCAGTGAATACAGGGGGCGGATAGCGGATGGCTACACCTTC.

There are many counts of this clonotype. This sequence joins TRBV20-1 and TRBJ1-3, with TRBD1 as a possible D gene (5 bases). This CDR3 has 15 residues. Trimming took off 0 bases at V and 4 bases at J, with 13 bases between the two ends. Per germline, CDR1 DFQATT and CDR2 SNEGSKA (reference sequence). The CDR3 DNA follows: TGCAGTGCTAGAGATCTCGGGGGTCCAGGAAACACCATATATTTT. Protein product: CSARDLGGPGNTIYF.

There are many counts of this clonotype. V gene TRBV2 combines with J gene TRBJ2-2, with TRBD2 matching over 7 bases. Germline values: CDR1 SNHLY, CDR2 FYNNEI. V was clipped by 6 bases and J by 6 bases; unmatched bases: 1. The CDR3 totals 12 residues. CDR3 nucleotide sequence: TGTGCCAGCAGCCGGGGGGCCGGGGAGCTGTTTTTT. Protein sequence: CASSRGAGELFF.

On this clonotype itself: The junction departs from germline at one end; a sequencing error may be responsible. As DNA, the CDR3 is TGTGCCAGCAGTTACGGGGAGAACAGGGGCACTGAAGCTTTCTTT. This gives the protein CASSYGENRGTEAFF. The V and J genes are TRBV10-3 and TRBJ1-1, with 7 bases that match TRBD1. Germline V gene lookup returns CDR1 ENHRY and CDR2 SYGVKD. The length of the CDR3 is 15 residues.

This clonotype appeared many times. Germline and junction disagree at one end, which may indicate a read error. CDR3 bases: TGCAGTGTTAGATATACAGGGGATAACTATGGCTACACCTTC. Translated, it gives CSVRYTGDNYGYTF. The genes are TRBV20-1 and TRBJ1-2; 7 bases are a match to TRBD1. The CDR3 contains 14 residues. The germline gives CDR1 DFQATT, CDR2 SNEGSKA (reference sequence).

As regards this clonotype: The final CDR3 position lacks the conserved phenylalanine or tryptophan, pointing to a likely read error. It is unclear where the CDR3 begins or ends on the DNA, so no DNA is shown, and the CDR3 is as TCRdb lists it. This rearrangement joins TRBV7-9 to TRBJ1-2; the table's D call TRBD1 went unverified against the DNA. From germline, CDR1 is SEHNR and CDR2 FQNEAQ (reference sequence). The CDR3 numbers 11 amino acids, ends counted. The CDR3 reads CASSPSRPGTG.

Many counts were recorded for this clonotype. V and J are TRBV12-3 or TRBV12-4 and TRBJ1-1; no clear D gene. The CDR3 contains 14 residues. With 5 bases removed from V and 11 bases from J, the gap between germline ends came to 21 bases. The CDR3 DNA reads TGTGCCAGCAGTGCTAGTGGTGGAGGGTCCGTGGCTTTCTTT. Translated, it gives CASSASGGGSVAFF.

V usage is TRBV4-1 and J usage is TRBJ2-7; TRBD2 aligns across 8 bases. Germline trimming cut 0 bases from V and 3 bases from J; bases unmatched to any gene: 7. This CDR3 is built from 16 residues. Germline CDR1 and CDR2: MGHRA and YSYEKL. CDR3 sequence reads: CASSQDPAGANYEQYF. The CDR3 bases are TGCGCCAGCAGCCAAGACCCAGCGGGGGCCAACTACGAGCAGTACTTC.

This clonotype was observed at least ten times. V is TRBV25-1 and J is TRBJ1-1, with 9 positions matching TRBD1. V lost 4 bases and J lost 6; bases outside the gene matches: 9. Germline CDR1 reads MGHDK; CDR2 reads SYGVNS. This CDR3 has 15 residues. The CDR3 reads CASSADRGEVAEAFF. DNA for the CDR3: TGTGCCAGCAGTGCAGACAGGGGGGAGGTCGCTGAAGCTTTCTTT.

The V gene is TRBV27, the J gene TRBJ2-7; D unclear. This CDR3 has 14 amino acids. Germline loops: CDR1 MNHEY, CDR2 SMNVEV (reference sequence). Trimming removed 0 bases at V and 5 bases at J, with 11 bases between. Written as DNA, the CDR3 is TGTGCCAGCAGTTTATCTGCAAGGATGGACGAGCAGTACTTC. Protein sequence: CASSLSARMDEQYF.

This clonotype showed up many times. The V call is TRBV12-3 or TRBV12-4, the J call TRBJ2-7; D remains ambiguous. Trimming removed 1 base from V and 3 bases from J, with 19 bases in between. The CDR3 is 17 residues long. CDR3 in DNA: TGTGCCAGCAGTTTAGACTCGTGGGAAACCTCAATCTACGAGCAGTACTTC. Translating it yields CASSLDSWETSIYEQYF.

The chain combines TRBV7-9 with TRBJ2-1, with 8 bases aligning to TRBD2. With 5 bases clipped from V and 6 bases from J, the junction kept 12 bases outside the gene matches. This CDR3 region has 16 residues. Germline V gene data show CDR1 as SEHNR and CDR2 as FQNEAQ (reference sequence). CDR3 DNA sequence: TGTGCCAGCAGCCCGCAGGCTCTAGCGGGCGGCAATGAGCAGTTCTTC. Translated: CASSPQALAGGNEQFF.

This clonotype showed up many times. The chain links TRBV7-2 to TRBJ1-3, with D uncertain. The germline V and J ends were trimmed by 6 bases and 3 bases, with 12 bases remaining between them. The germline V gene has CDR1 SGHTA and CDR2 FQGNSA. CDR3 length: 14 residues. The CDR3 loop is CASSLMRGGNTIYF. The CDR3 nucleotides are TGTGCCAGCAGTCTCATGCGGGGTGGAAACACCATATATTTT. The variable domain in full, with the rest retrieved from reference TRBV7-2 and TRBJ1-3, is GAGVSQSPSNKVTEKGKDVELRCDPISGHTALYWYRQSLGQGLEFLIYFQGNSAPDKSGLPSDRFSAERTGGSVSTLTIQRTQQEDSAVYLCASSLMRGGNTIYFGEGSWLTVV.

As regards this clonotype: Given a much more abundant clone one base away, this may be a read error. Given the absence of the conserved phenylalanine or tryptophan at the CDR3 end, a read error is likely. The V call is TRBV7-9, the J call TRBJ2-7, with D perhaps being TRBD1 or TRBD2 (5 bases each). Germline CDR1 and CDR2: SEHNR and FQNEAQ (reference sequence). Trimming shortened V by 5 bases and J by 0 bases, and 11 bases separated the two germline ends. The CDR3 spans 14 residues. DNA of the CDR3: TGTGCCAGCAGCCCGGGACCGAGCTCCTACGAGCAGTACCTC. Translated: CASSPGPSSYEQYL.

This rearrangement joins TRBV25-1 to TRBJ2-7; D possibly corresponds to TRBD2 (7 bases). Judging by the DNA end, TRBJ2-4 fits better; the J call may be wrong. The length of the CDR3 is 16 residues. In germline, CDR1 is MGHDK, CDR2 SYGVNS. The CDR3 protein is CASSESTRGTKDIQYF. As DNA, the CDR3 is TGTGCCAGCAGTGAATCCACTAGGGGGACTAAGGACATTCAGTACTTC.

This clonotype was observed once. CDR3 DNA: TGTGCCAGCAGCTTAGGGTCCCCGTTGTCAGATACGCAGTATTTT. This gives the protein CASSLGSPLSDTQYF. The chain carries TRBV7-9 and TRBJ2-3; D ambiguous. Germline V gene data show CDR1 as SEHNR and CDR2 as FQNEAQ (reference sequence). The germline V and J ends were trimmed by 1 base and 4 bases, with 12 bases remaining between them. This CDR3 is 15 amino acids long.